Shown below are 3 T cell receptor beta chains from a single sample sequenced in a study of cytomegalovirus exposure and HLA in healthy donors. 60 Vbeta and 13 Jbeta primers were used in PCR. Only in-frame clones appear in the TCRdb table, and some are missing; sequencing was by immunoSEQ multiplex PCR. The sample has approximately 250,000 clones; approximately 78% are singletons. The sequenced sample was PBMCs. These receptors all come from a boy between 5 and 17 years old in good health and CMV-seronegative.

The chain is built from TRBV9 and TRBJ2-5; D might be TRBD2 (5 bases). The germline V gene has CDR1 SGDLS and CDR2 YYNGEE. The CDR3 has 14 residues. V lost 0 bases and J lost 7, with 13 bases in between. The CDR3 DNA is TGTGCCAGCAGCGTAGCGAGCGGATCCGGGACCCAGTACTTC. Translated, it gives CASSVASGSGTQYF.

The V and J genes are TRBV4-1 and TRBJ1-4, with D perhaps TRBD1 (5 bases). CDR3 length equals 14 residues. The germline V gene has CDR1 MGHRA and CDR2 YSYEKL. V gave up 0 bases and J gave up 12 bases, with 14 bases separating them. This CDR3 reads CASSQERGFGELFF. The CDR3 coding sequence is TGCGCCAGCAGCCAAGAACGGGGGTTCGGTGAACTGTTTTTT.

This clone was observed a single time. The chain couples TRBV30 to TRBJ2-7; maybe TRBD2 (6 bases). There are 11 residues in the CDR3. The V end lost 5 bases, the J end lost 12 bases, and 17 bases lay between the germline ends. Per the germline V gene, CDR1 is GTSNPN and CDR2 is SVGIG (reference sequence). The CDR3 nucleotides are TGTGCCTGGGGGAGAGGGAGGAGAGTGTACTTC. Residues: CAWGRGRRVYF. Full variable domain (remainder filled in from reference TRBV30 and TRBJ2-7): SQTIHQWPATLVQPVGSPLSLECTVEGTSNPNLYWYRQAAGRGLQLLFYSVGIGQISSEVPQNLSASRPQDRQFILSSKKLLLSDSGFYLCAWGRGRRVYFGPGTRLTVT.